This T cell receptor (beta chain) is from a study of shared clonotypes between healthy human individuals. Study outcomes and limitations: The donor pool, a small one, limited the genetic and exposure-history diversity represented. Tissues were not sampled, only blood, and their repertoires likely differ.

As concerns this clone: Its antigen is still unknown.

Germline-derived CDR1 and CDR2 are SGDLS and YYNGEE. This CDR3 contains 15 residues. V lost 4 bases to trimming and J lost 0 bases, with 13 bases between them. The deep-level immunoSEQ assay was used. In the authors' methods: Filtering differed, since immunoSEQ gave only junction sequences and no quality scores. Libraries were prepared by immunoSEQ multiplex PCR; TCRdb keeps only in-frame clonotypes and omits some of them. For V, J and clone size, that table is used; D and trimming come from the DNA. The profile covers about 470,000 clones, with around 75% appearing a single time and approximately 13% taken by the ten largest.

This receptor was obtained from a woman aged 40 to 50 in good health. Some clones in this sample may be carry-over from other donors' samples. The J gene is TRBJ1-1, the V gene TRBV9; a possible D gene is TRBD1 (6 bases). Sequencing input: PBMCs. The CDR3 sequence is CASSIGQSLNTEAFF. The DNA of the CDR3 is TGTGCCAGCAGCATAGGACAGAGTTTGAACACTGAAGCTTTCTTT. Using reference TRBV9 and TRBJ1-1 for the parts outside the CDR3, the full variable domain is DSGVTQTPKHLITATGQRVTLRCSPRSGDLSVYWYQQSLDQGLQFLIQYYNGEERAKGNILERFSAQQFPDLHSELNLSSLELGDSALYFCASSIGQSLNTEAFFGQGTRLTVV.